This T cell receptor beta chain is from a study of regulatory T cells in long-lasting Graves disease. Construction of TCR beta libraries relied on iRepertoire HTBI primers and on Arm-PCR targeting CDR3 regions. In TCRdb, the multiplex PCR reads were re-called with MiXCR into one record per CDR3 protein. This table holds 400,000 to 500,000 distinct CDR3 sequences, over 14% found once. This clonotype was detected many times. Germline CDR1 MNHEY, CDR2 SVGEGT. The V segment lost 7 bases and the J segment 0 bases; nucleotides outside the gene matches: 13. The CDR3 consists of 18 residues. The time point: newly diagnosed GD, antithyroid drugs for less than 3 months. The authors made the TCR library using RNA they extracted from PBMCs. This sample also belongs to another study, concerning T cells in Graves' hyperthyroidism and ophthalmopathy. In that study: For Graves' hyperthyroidism to be stable, ophthalmopathy could not progress within 18 months. Newly diagnosed hyperthyroidism, duration under 2 months, in patients aged 18 to 65.

The TCR sequence derives from a middle-aged woman with Graves disease. The gene calls are TRBV6-2 or TRBV6-3 and TRBJ2-1, with TRBD1 matching over 9 bases. Sequenced here: peripheral blood mononuclear cells (PBMCs), sampled at new diagnosis, from a patient treated with antithyroid drugs. The CDR3 DNA sequence: TGTGCCAGCAACCACTTTCTACAGGGGGCCAGCTCCTACAATGAGCAGTTCTTC. Protein product: CASNHFLQGASSYNEQFF.